One sample yielded the 13 T cell receptor beta chains listed below, sequenced in a study of T cell repertoires in cytomegalovirus infection. TCRdb itself ran the reads through MiXCR, one entry per CDR3 protein. The data contain approximately 200,000 distinct CDR3 sequences, approximately 22% of them singletons. The sequenced material came from CD8+ T cells from PBMCs. All receptors come from a human donor in good health (CMV status not recorded). Some clones in this sample may be carry-over from other donors' samples.

The rearrangement joins TRBV27 to TRBJ2-3; TRBD1 aligns across 9 bases. The germline gives CDR1 MNHEY, CDR2 SMNVEV (reference sequence). Trimming cost V 5 bases and J 8 bases; bases outside gene matches: 11. This CDR3 spans 15 amino acids. CDR3 region: CASSAGTGSLSTQYF. The CDR3 DNA is TGTGCCAGCAGTGCCGGGACAGGGAGCCTTAGTACGCAGTATTTT.

This clonotype was counted once. This could be a read error, since a much larger clone is one nucleotide away. This sequence joins TRBV29-1 and TRBJ2-7, with D possibly being TRBD1 (6 bases). V lost 6 bases and J 2 bases, leaving 11 bases between the germline ends. There are 12 residues in the CDR3. CDR1 SQVTM and CDR2 ANQGSEA come from the germline V gene. CDR3 loop: CSVWDNTYEQYF. CDR3 sequence (DNA): TGCAGCGTGTGGGACAACACCTACGAGCAGTACTTC.

This clonotype was observed a handful of times. J is TRBJ2-1 and V is TRBV7-9; 10 nucleotides agree with TRBD2. V shed 5 bases, J shed 2 bases, and the junction held 6 bases outside the gene matches. Germline loops: CDR1 SEHNR, CDR2 FQNEAQ (reference sequence). The CDR3 totals 16 residues. CDR3 region: CASSTIAGGAYNEQFF. The CDR3 region has the DNA TGTGCCAGCAGCACCATAGCGGGGGGCGCCTACAATGAGCAGTTCTTC.

The chain links TRBV28 to TRBJ2-3; 12 bases map to TRBD2. The CDR3 covers 19 residues. J gave up 0 bases and V 2 bases, and 9 bases lay outside the gene matches. The germline V gene has CDR1 MDHEN and CDR2 SYDVKM. DNA for the CDR3: TGTGCCAGCAGTTTAAGGCTAGCGGGGGGGCCCCCTAGCACAGATACGCAGTATTTT. Translated: CASSLRLAGGPPSTDTQYF.

DNA of the CDR3: TGTGCCAGCAGCCCGACAGGGTTGGAGACCCAGTACTTC. Its translation: CASSPTGLETQYF. The V gene is TRBV7-9, the J gene TRBJ2-5, with 7 positions matching TRBD1. Germline CDR1 is SEHNR and CDR2 is FQNEAQ (reference sequence). The ends lost 5 bases at V and 5 bases at J; junction bases unmatched: 5. CDR3 size: 13 residues.

This chain connects TRBV20-1 to TRBJ1-1; D is unclear. This CDR3 spans 11 amino acids. Germline loops: CDR1 DFQATT, CDR2 SNEGSKA (reference sequence). The germline V and J ends were trimmed by 6 bases and 1 base, with 6 bases remaining between them. CDR3 in amino acids: CSAGGNTEAFF. The DNA of the CDR3 is TGCAGTGCGGGCGGGAACACTGAAGCTTTCTTT.

The rearrangement links TRBV5-1 to TRBJ2-7, with unresolved D. Germline V gene lookup returns CDR1 SGHRS and CDR2 YFSETQ. This CDR3 is built from 15 residues. Trimming pared 0 bases from V and 3 bases from J, leaving 13 bases between. The DNA of the CDR3 is TGCGCCAGCAGCTTGGATGGGTTCTCACGCTACGAGCAGTACTTC. Translating gives CASSLDGFSRYEQYF.

V is TRBV27 and J is TRBJ2-1, with TRBD2 identical over 7 bases. Losses at the gene ends were 3 bases for V and 5 bases for J; bases not matched to a gene: 1. Germline V gives CDR1 MNHEY, CDR2 SMNVEV (reference sequence). The CDR3 length is 13 residues. In DNA, the CDR3 is TGTGCCAGCAGTTTCAGCGGGGACAATGAGCAGTTCTTC. Amino acids: CASSFSGDNEQFF.

This clonotype was picked up a small number of times. The rearrangement uses TRBV12-3 or TRBV12-4 and TRBJ1-1; a weak D match, TRBD1 (6 bases). This CDR3 contains 13 residues. V shed 6 bases and J shed 4 bases, with 12 bases lying between them. DNA of the CDR3: TGTGCCAGCAGCGAACAGGGAGGCACTGAAGCTTTCTTT. Translation: CASSEQGGTEAFF.

The V and J genes are TRBV7-9 and TRBJ2-1; D gene ambiguous. V was trimmed by 5 bases and J by 9 bases, leaving 14 bases between them. This CDR3 comprises 13 residues. Germline V gives CDR1 SEHNR, CDR2 FQNEAQ (reference sequence). CDR3 sequence (DNA): TGTGCCAGCAGCCCCCCTTGGGCCACTGAGCAGTTCTTC. As protein: CASSPPWATEQFF.

Comment on this clonotype: A junction boundary mismatches the germline segment, possibly from a read error. The gene calls are TRBV29-1 and TRBJ1-2; D might be TRBD1 (5 bases). Germline CDR1 reads SQVTM; CDR2 reads ANQGSEA. The CDR3 sequence is 8 residues long. In DNA, the CDR3 is TGCAGCTCCGGGACCCTTTTTTTC. It yields the protein CSSGTLFF.

This clonotype was counted a few times. This chain uses TRBV15 with TRBJ2-7; the D gene is possibly TRBD1 (5 bases). V was cut by 3 bases and J by 1 base, with 7 bases left in between. The germline CDR1 and CDR2 sequences are LNHNV and YYDKDF (reference sequence). The length of the CDR3 is 13 residues. Written as DNA, the CDR3 is TGTGCCACCAGCAGCGACAGTTCCTACGAGCAGTACTTC. It yields the protein CATSSDSSYEQYF. Filled out from reference TRBV15 and TRBJ2-7, the complete variable domain reads DAMVIQNPRYQVTQFGKPVTLSCSQTLNHNVMYWYQQKSSQAPKLLFHYYDKDFNNEADTPDNFQSRRPNTSFCFLDIRSPGLGDTAMYLCATSSDSSYEQYFGPGTRLTVT.

This clonotype has a handful of counts. This CDR3 reads CASSQSRTGGFYGYTF. The CDR3 bases are TGTGCCAGCAGCCAATCCCGGACAGGGGGTTTCTATGGCTACACCTTC. This chain joins TRBV14 and TRBJ1-2; 10 bases fit TRBD1. Trimming at V came to 2 bases and at J to 4 bases, leaving 7 bases not matched to a gene. Germline V lookup: CDR1 SGHDN, CDR2 FVKESK. CDR3 length: 16 amino acids. The entire variable domain, with the rest obtained from reference TRBV14 and TRBJ1-2, is as follows: EAGVTQFPSHSVIEKGQTVTLRCDPISGHDNLYWYRRVMGKEIKFLLHFVKESKQDESGMPNNRFLAERTGGTYSTLKVQPAELEDSGVYFCASSQSRTGGFYGYTFGSGTRLTVV.